A selection of T cell receptor beta chains follows, all from one sample in a study of T cells in Graves' hyperthyroidism and ophthalmopathy. TCRdb reprocessed the multiplex PCR reads via MiXCR and lists one record per CDR3 protein. Here the sample spans about 350,000 distinct CDR3 sequences, roughly 15% being singletons. Specimen: blood. These TCRs come from an older woman with Graves' ophthalmopathy. Both conserved end residues are trimmed from each CDR3.

CDR3 protein: ASSLGPQGAGTEAF
V gene: TRBV5-1
J gene: TRBJ1-1

CDR3 protein: ATIPLGISYEQY
V gene: TRBV28
J gene: TRBJ2-7

CDR3 protein: ASSGEGWTSGRAGETQY
V gene: TRBV25-1
J gene: TRBJ2-5

CDR3 protein: ASSQGDRGLNGYT
V gene: TRBV4-1
J gene: TRBJ1-2

CDR3 protein: ASSFRQGSNTEAF
V gene: TRBV5-8
J gene: TRBJ1-1

CDR3 protein: ASSQAGPEAF
V gene: TRBV14
J gene: TRBJ1-1

CDR3 protein: AISDRDRDTEAF
V gene: TRBV10-3
J gene: TRBJ1-1

CDR3 protein: AWSVLADTQY
V gene: TRBV30
J gene: TRBJ2-3

CDR3 protein: ASSPRTGSGSPLH
V gene: TRBV3-1
J gene: TRBJ1-6

CDR3 protein: ASQDREIETQY
V gene: TRBV2
J gene: TRBJ2-5

CDR3 protein: SASPASRTDTQY
V gene: TRBV20-1
J gene: TRBJ2-3

CDR3 protein: ASSVARVTDTQY
V gene: TRBV9
J gene: TRBJ2-3

CDR3 protein: ASRAEVREQF
V gene: TRBV2
J gene: TRBJ2-1

CDR3 protein: ASSFGTDPYEQY
V gene: TRBV7-8
J gene: TRBJ2-7

CDR3 protein: ASASWYTEAF
V gene: TRBV12-5
J gene: TRBJ1-1

CDR3 protein: ATSDPTSGVTDTQY
V gene: TRBV24-1
J gene: TRBJ2-3

CDR3 protein: ASRTGRGIADTQY
V gene: TRBV3-1
J gene: TRBJ2-3

CDR3 protein: SVSSLINLDNEQF
V gene: TRBV29-1
J gene: TRBJ2-1

CDR3 protein: ASNKMGEQY
V gene: TRBV12-3/TRBV12-4
J gene: TRBJ2-7

CDR3 protein: AISEWDRAAQITDTQY
V gene: TRBV10-3
J gene: TRBJ2-3

CDR3 protein: ASNREGSRPQETQY
V gene: TRBV12-3/TRBV12-4
J gene: TRBJ2-5

CDR3 protein: ASSQWAAGFNGYT
V gene: TRBV3-1
J gene: TRBJ1-2

CDR3 protein: ASRDGSYEQY
V gene: TRBV5-1
J gene: TRBJ2-7

CDR3 protein: ASSSISGPNNEQF
V gene: TRBV6-1
J gene: TRBJ2-1

CDR3 protein: ASSFTVDRKYNEQF
V gene: TRBV28
J gene: TRBJ2-1

CDR3 protein: SATKSGGGANVLT
V gene: TRBV20-1
J gene: TRBJ2-6

CDR3 protein: ASSLGASDGYT
V gene: TRBV7-9
J gene: TRBJ1-2

CDR3 protein: ASRYTLGDEQY
V gene: TRBV7-9
J gene: TRBJ2-7

CDR3 protein: ASSAGLGYEQY
V gene: TRBV7-7
J gene: TRBJ2-7

CDR3 protein: ASSPLGHPETQY
V gene: TRBV7-2
J gene: TRBJ2-5

CDR3 protein: ASSPQDRVGYGYT
V gene: TRBV18
J gene: TRBJ1-2

CDR3 protein: ASSARTDTQY
V gene: TRBV2
J gene: TRBJ2-3

CDR3 protein: ASSWSRGSTDTQY
V gene: TRBV7-9
J gene: TRBJ2-3

CDR3 protein: SAREGASQASQGNIQY
V gene: TRBV20-1
J gene: TRBJ2-4

CDR3 protein: ASSYSGRASYEQY
V gene: TRBV6-2/TRBV6-3
J gene: TRBJ2-7

CDR3 protein: ASSFAKEGNEQF
V gene: TRBV28
J gene: TRBJ2-1

CDR3 protein: ASSQAGTAYGYT
V gene: TRBV3-1
J gene: TRBJ1-2

CDR3 protein: ASSLGQGVPEQF
V gene: TRBV5-1
J gene: TRBJ2-1

CDR3 protein: SARVGSLGTDTQY
V gene: TRBV20-1
J gene: TRBJ2-3

CDR3 protein: ASSPRLGVETQY
V gene: TRBV19
J gene: TRBJ2-5

CDR3 protein: ASTPRGGRSYEQY
V gene: TRBV19
J gene: TRBJ2-7

CDR3 protein: ASNDRTGLGGYT
V gene: TRBV3-1
J gene: TRBJ1-2

CDR3 protein: ASSRRGGDSTYEQY
V gene: TRBV7-9
J gene: TRBJ2-7

CDR3 protein: ASRVAGTSTYEQY
V gene: TRBV28
J gene: TRBJ2-7

CDR3 protein: ASSVEWSGSPLH
V gene: TRBV9
J gene: TRBJ1-6

CDR3 protein: ASRGSGGAGELF
V gene: TRBV6-1
J gene: TRBJ2-2

CDR3 protein: ASSPRLVGVSGAKNIQY
V gene: TRBV3-1
J gene: TRBJ2-4

CDR3 protein: ASSPYTGGTYEQY
V gene: TRBV18
J gene: TRBJ2-7

CDR3 protein: ASSWAGANTIY
V gene: TRBV12-3/TRBV12-4
J gene: TRBJ1-3

CDR3 protein: ASRGNGNTGELF
V gene: TRBV10-2
J gene: TRBJ2-2

CDR3 protein: SARVPSGRQGNEQF
V gene: TRBV20-1
J gene: TRBJ2-1

CDR3 protein: ASSLSQNQPQH
V gene: TRBV11-2
J gene: TRBJ1-5

CDR3 protein: ASSLGPVVGELF
V gene: TRBV7-2
J gene: TRBJ2-2

CDR3 protein: ASSLAGTGGTGELF
V gene: TRBV5-1
J gene: TRBJ2-2

CDR3 protein: ATSRAPARQNSPLH
V gene: TRBV15
J gene: TRBJ1-6

CDR3 protein: SARVHGGANVLT
V gene: TRBV20-1
J gene: TRBJ2-6

CDR3 protein: SARDGTDQETQY
V gene: TRBV20-1
J gene: TRBJ2-5